These T cell receptor beta chains were read from a single sample in a study of cytotoxic CD8 clonotypes in ibrutinib-treated CLL. Repertoires were generated with immunoSEQ multiplex PCR, while TCRdb's copy carries only in-frame clones and drops some. Among roughly 30,000 clones listed, 75% to 80% were seen once. The sample consisted of PBMCs, taken after 36 months of ibrutinib treatment. These TCRs come from a human donor with chronic lymphocytic leukemia. Each CDR3 is given with its conserved first and last residue. The D gene is left open where the match is weak. Rows may omit the clone size; those that give it use once, few, many or a size class.

clone size | J gene | V gene | D gene | CDR3 DNA | CDR3 protein
NA | TRBJ1-6 | TRBV20-1 | NA | TGCAGTGCTAGTCCCCTCCACTTT | CSASPLHF
NA | TRBJ1-2 | TRBV7-3 | NA | TGTGCCAGCAGCTTAGAAAGGGACACCTATGGCTACACCTTC | CASSLERDTYGYTF
NA | TRBJ1-2 | TRBV27 | NA | TGTGCCAGCACCTCACTTGCCGGGACCCCCGACCTTCGCGATGGCTACACCTTC | CASTSLAGTPDLRDGYTF
NA | TRBJ2-1 | TRBV5-4 | NA | TGTGCCAGCAGCCCGGAACGGGGTCTCAATGAGCAGTTCTTC | CASSPERGLNEQFF
NA | TRBJ1-2 | TRBV15 | NA | TGTGCCACCACTAACGACGGGAGAACTAACTATGGCTACACCTTC | CATTNDGRTNYGYTF
NA | TRBJ1-2 | TRBV18 | NA | TGTGCCAGCTCACCGCGGGCGGAAGCAGGCGGCTACACCTTC | CASSPRAEAGGYTF
once | TRBJ2-1 | TRBV6-6 | TRBD1 | TGTGCCAGCAGTTACTCTCCGGGACAGGGGGCTGGTGAGCAGTTCTTC | CASSYSPGQGAGEQFF
few | TRBJ2-7 | TRBV27 | NA | TGTGCCAGCAGTTTAAGGCAGGGCTACTACGAGCAGTACTTC | CASSLRQGYYEQYF
NA | TRBJ2-1 | TRBV6-1 | NA | TGTGCCAGCAGACTCGGGGGCTACAATGAGCAGTTCTTC | CASRLGGYNEQFF
NA | TRBJ2-3 | TRBV29-1 | NA | TGCAGCACCCGACGTGGGACAGATACGCAGTATTTT | CSTRRGTDTQYF
NA | TRBJ1-1 | TRBV7-8 | NA | TGTGCCAGCAGCCCTTGGACAGAGAACACTGAAGCTTTCTTT | CASSPWTENTEAFF
NA | TRBJ2-5 | TRBV6-5 | NA | TGTGCCAGCAGTAAACCCGGGCTAGAAGAGACCCAGTACTTC | CASSKPGLEETQYF
NA | TRBJ1-3 | TRBV19 | NA | TGTGCCAGTAGTATATCCGCGTCCACGAGCTCTGGAAACACCATATATTTT | CASSISASTSSGNTIYF
NA | TRBJ1-5 | TRBV6-5 | NA | TGTGCCAGCAGACCTACGGGAGGTAGCAATCAGCCCCAGCATTTT | CASRPTGGSNQPQHF
NA | TRBJ1-1 | TRBV7-3 | NA | TGTGCCAGCAGCTTAGGTGGGGGAACTGAAGCTTTCTTT | CASSLGGGTEAFF
NA | TRBJ1-4 | TRBV5-4 | TRBD1 | TGTGCCAGCAGCTCCGCTAAGACAGGGGGGTATGAAAAACTGTTTTTT | CASSSAKTGGYEKLFF
NA | TRBJ1-6 | TRBV6-1 | NA | TGTGCCAGCAGTGAAGAACAGGTGGGACCCCTCCACTTT | CASSEEQVGPLHF
NA | TRBJ1-2 | TRBV5-4 | NA | TGTGCCAGCACGGGGTTTGACTATGGCTACACCTTC | CASTGFDYGYTF
NA | TRBJ2-7 | TRBV2 | NA | TGTGCCAGCAGTGTGGGGACACCAAAATCCTACGAGCAGTACTTC | CASSVGTPKSYEQYF
NA | TRBJ1-1 | TRBV30 | NA | TGTGCCTGGACCCTCCGGAGGGGTACGGCTTTCTTT | CAWTLRRGTAFF
few | TRBJ2-7 | TRBV30 | TRBD1 | TGTGCCTGGAGGAGACAGGGCTACGAGCAGTACTTC | CAWRRQGYEQYF
NA | TRBJ1-1 | TRBV7-9 | NA | TGTGCCAGCAGCGGCGCGGAAGACACTGAAGCTTTCTTT | CASSGAEDTEAFF
NA | TRBJ2-7 | TRBV27 | NA | TGTGCCAGCAGTTTACGGGGTAACGAGCAGTACTTC | CASSLRGNEQYF
few | TRBJ1-5 | TRBV4-1 | NA | TGCGCCAGCAGCCAAGTGGCGGGGCACAATCAGCCCCAGCATTTT | CASSQVAGHNQPQHF
NA | TRBJ2-3 | TRBV2 | TRBD1 | TGTGCCAGCAGTGACTACAGGGGGAGCACAGATACGCAGTATTTT | CASSDYRGSTDTQYF
NA | TRBJ2-6 | TRBV30 | TRBD1 | TGTGCCTGGAGTGTGGGACAGTCTGGGGCCAACGTCCTGACTTTC | CAWSVGQSGANVLTF
NA | TRBJ2-1 | TRBV30 | TRBD2 | TGTGCCTGGAGTGTATTGGGGCGGGGGTCCCCCGGGTTCTTC | CAWSVLGRGSPGFF
NA | TRBJ1-5 | TRBV7-8 | TRBD1 | TGTGCCAGCAGCATTAGACAGGGGGCCCATCAGCCCCAGCATTTT | CASSIRQGAHQPQHF
NA | TRBJ2-1 | TRBV6-1 | NA | TGTGCCAGCAGTGAACCCGACTGGAATGAGCAGTTCTTC | CASSEPDWNEQFF
few | TRBJ2-5 | TRBV10-3 | NA | TGTGCCATCAGTCCTCAAGAGGGACAAGAGACCCAGTACTTC | CAISPQEGQETQYF
NA | TRBJ1-2 | TRBV6-6 | NA | TGTGCCAGCGGGGGTACTATCATCGGCTACACCTTC | CASGGTIIGYTF
NA | TRBJ2-7 | TRBV7-8 | NA | TGTGCCAGCAGCTTAGCTTACGGAGGGGTCCGGGAGCAGTACTTC | CASSLAYGGVREQYF
NA | TRBJ2-7 | TRBV5-4 | NA | TGTGCCAGCAGCACTGACATCTCCTACGAGCAGTACTTC | CASSTDISYEQYF
NA | TRBJ1-2 | TRBV15 | TRBD1 | TGTGCCACCAGCGCACCTCAACAGGGGGCGAGGGGCTACACCTTC | CATSAPQQGARGYTF
NA | TRBJ1-4 | TRBV7-9 | TRBD1 | TGTGCCAGCAGCCGGGGACAGAATAGTAATGAAAAACTGTTTTTT | CASSRGQNSNEKLFF
NA | TRBJ2-1 | TRBV7-2 | NA | TGTGCCAGCAGTCCTACCGCACCGGGGACCCTGGAGCAGTTCTTC | CASSPTAPGTLEQFF
NA | TRBJ1-4 | TRBV19 | TRBD1 | TGTGCCAGTAACGGACAGGGGGATGAAAAACTGTTTTTT | CASNGQGDEKLFF
NA | TRBJ1-1 | TRBV6-5 | NA | TGTGCCAGCAGTTCCACCGCCGGGCTGCAAGCTTTCTTT | CASSSTAGLQAFF
few | TRBJ2-7 | TRBV7-6 | NA | TGTGCCAGCAGCGTGACGGACGACAGCTCCTACGAGCAGTACTTC | CASSVTDDSSYEQYF
few | TRBJ2-5 | TRBV18 | NA | TGTGCCAGCTCACTAGAGGAGACCCAGTACTTC | CASSLEETQYF
few | TRBJ1-2 | TRBV7-2 | NA | TGTGCCAGCAGCTTAAAGTCAGAGTCTAACTATGGCTACACCTTC | CASSLKSESNYGYTF
NA | TRBJ2-3 | TRBV13 | TRBD2 | TGTGCCAGCAGCCCTGGGACTAGCGGGGGCACTGGCACAGATACGCAGTATTTT | CASSPGTSGGTGTDTQYF
NA | TRBJ1-2 | TRBV7-9 | TRBD1 | TGTGCCAGCAGCGGCCGGGACAGAGGCTACACCTTC | CASSGRDRGYTF
NA | TRBJ1-2 | TRBV10-3 | NA | TGTGCCATCAGTGACCGGGAGAACTATGGCTACACCTTC | CAISDRENYGYTF